Below, 17 T cell receptor beta chains from the same sample are listed, as sequenced in a study of Ad26.COV2.S vaccination and SARS-CoV-2 variants. Stated treatment: 15 to 20 received Ad26.COV2.S at low or high dose, single or two shots; several received placebo; per-sample allocation not given. After the first vaccine or placebo injection, samples were drawn on day 63. TCRdb's table, derived via immunoSEQ multiplex PCR, lists solely in-frame clones and lacks some. The table has about 350,000 clones, roughly 90% seen once. The sample consisted of peripheral blood, taken in a trial of Ad26.COV2.S vaccine versus placebo. Receptors originate from a person aged 18 to 65 who received the Ad26.COV2.S COVID-19 vaccine or a placebo.

This rearrangement joins TRBV6-2 or TRBV6-3 to TRBJ2-7; D is uncertain. Deletions cut 2 bases from V and 2 bases from J, with 19 bases between. The germline V gene has CDR1 MNHEY and CDR2 SVGEGT. The CDR3 length is 17 residues. In nucleotides, the CDR3 is TGTGCCAGCAGTTACCCCAACTATCAGAAGAACCCCTACGAGCAGTACTTC. Residues: CASSYPNYQKNPYEQYF.

This clone was seen once. The chain combines TRBV7-2 with TRBJ2-1; D might be TRBD1 (5 bases). Germline V gives CDR1 SGHTA, CDR2 FQGNSA. The CDR3 runs to 15 residues. V lost 1 base and J 3 bases, leaving 10 bases between the germline ends. CDR3 DNA: TGTGCCAGCAGCTTAGGAAGGGGAAACTACAATGAGCAGTTCTTC. This gives the protein CASSLGRGNYNEQFF.

The chain joins TRBV19 to TRBJ1-5; maybe TRBD1 (6 bases). The V end lost 5 bases, the J end lost 6 bases, and 17 bases lay between the germline ends. The CDR3 is 15 residues long. In germline, CDR1 is LNHDA, CDR2 SQIVND (reference sequence). The CDR3 DNA sequence: TGTGCCAGTAGTTCCGACACAGGGATCGGTCAGCCCCAGCATTTT. Translated, it gives CASSSDTGIGQPQHF.

The chain has TRBV7-8 and TRBJ1-5; D perhaps matches TRBD1 (5 bases). Trimming removed 1 base at V and 1 base at J, with 8 bases between. The CDR3 spans 15 residues. Germline V gene lookup returns CDR1 SGHVS and CDR2 FQNEAQ. The DNA of the CDR3 is TGTGCCAGCAGCTTAGATACAGGCAGCAATCAGCCCCAGCATTTT. Residues: CASSLDTGSNQPQHF.

The chain couples TRBV5-5 to TRBJ1-5; D is unclear. CDR1 is SGHKS, CDR2 YYEKEE, per germline (reference sequence). Trimming left V 0 bases short and J 7 bases short, with 8 bases between. CDR3 size: 13 residues. This chain's CDR3 is CASSLDARQPQHF. The CDR3 region has the DNA TGTGCCAGCAGCTTGGACGCGCGGCAGCCCCAGCATTTT. Filled out from reference TRBV5-5 and TRBJ1-5, the complete variable domain reads DAGVTQSPTHLIKTRGQQVTLRCSPISGHKSVSWYQQVLGQGPQFIFQYYEKEERGRGNFPDRFSARQFPNYSSELNVNALLLGDSALYLCASSLDARQPQHFGDGTRLSIL.

The chain recombines TRBV7-8 with TRBJ2-7, with 10 nucleotides matching TRBD2. J lost 7 bases, V lost 8 bases, and 14 bases had no gene match. Germline V gives CDR1 SGHVS, CDR2 FQNEAQ. This CDR3 contains 15 residues. CDR3 sequence: CASPRGLAGDGEQYF. CDR3 bases: TGTGCCAGCCCCAGAGGTCTAGCGGGAGATGGGGAGCAGTACTTC. The complete variable domain, with remaining parts taken from reference TRBV7-8 and TRBJ2-7, reads GAGVSQSPRYKVAKRGQDVALRCDPISGHVSLFWYQQALGQGPEFLTYFQNEAQLDKSGLPSDRFFAERPEGSVSTLKIQRTQQEDSAVYLCASPRGLAGDGEQYFGPGTRLTVT.

Written as DNA, the CDR3 is TGTGCCAGCAGCTCAATTAACAGGGATGAAGCTTTCTTT. Translation: CASSSINRDEAFF. The chain joins TRBV7-9 to TRBJ1-1; D may be TRBD1 (6 bases). This CDR3 is 13 amino acids long. V was pared by 4 bases and J by 7 bases, with 13 bases between. CDR1 and CDR2 (germline): SEHNR, FQNEAQ (reference sequence).

This rearrangement joins TRBV29-1 to TRBJ1-1; TRBD1 agrees at 8 bases. The junction had 4 bases not matched to a gene; V was cut back by 7 bases and J by 0 bases. CDR3 length: 13 residues. Germline V gene lookup returns CDR1 SQVTM and CDR2 ANQGSEA. CDR3 loop: CSAGTGLNTEAFF. CDR3 nucleotide sequence: TGCAGCGCCGGGACAGGACTGAACACTGAAGCTTTCTTT.

The rearrangement uses TRBV4-1 and TRBJ2-3; 12 nucleotides match TRBD2. The CDR3 is made up of 15 amino acids. The V and J ends lost 6 bases and 4 bases, in that order; junction bases with no gene match: 5. The V gene's germline CDR1 is MGHRA and CDR2 YSYEKL. The CDR3 sequence: CASRQTSGSSDTQYF. The CDR3 region has the DNA TGCGCCAGCAGACAGACTAGCGGGAGTTCAGATACGCAGTATTTT.

The chain is built from TRBV7-3 and TRBJ2-3, with 12 bases identical to TRBD2. With V trimmed by 2 bases and J by 8 bases, 11 bases remained unmatched. Germline values: CDR1 SGHTA, CDR2 FQGTGA. CDR3 length: 17 residues. CDR3 coding DNA: TGTGCCAGCAGCTTACAGTCTAGCGGGAGGGTGTCGGGTACGCAGTATTTT. Its protein product is CASSLQSSGRVSGTQYF.

The rearrangement uses TRBV7-2 and TRBJ1-5; 8 bases fit TRBD1. With V trimmed by 2 bases and J by 7 bases, 10 bases remained unmatched. The CDR3 consists of 16 residues. Germline-derived CDR1 and CDR2 are SGHTA and FQGNSA. The CDR3 protein is CASSLMGQDRRQPQHF. The CDR3 DNA reads TGTGCCAGCAGCTTAATGGGACAGGATAGGAGACAGCCCCAGCATTTT.

The V and J genes are TRBV28 and TRBJ2-7; D is perhaps TRBD1 or TRBD2 (5 bases each). The V end was cut by 1 base, the J end by 3 bases, with 10 bases between. Germline values: CDR1 MDHEN, CDR2 SYDVKM. This CDR3 has 14 amino acids. The CDR3 DNA reads TGTGCCAGCAGTTTATCGGGACCCATCTACGAGCAGTACTTC. Translation gives CASSLSGPIYEQYF.

V and J are TRBV3-1 (or the pseudogene TRBV3-2) and TRBJ2-1; 8 bases agree with TRBD2. Germline CDR1 LGHDT, CDR2 YNNKEL (reference sequence). The J segment lost 8 bases and the V segment lost 1 base, leaving 10 bases of the junction unmatched. The CDR3 spans 16 residues. The CDR3 DNA is TGTGCCAGCAGCCAAGCCGGGACTAGATCGAAGGATGAGCAGTTCTTC. It is translated as CASSQAGTRSKDEQFF.

The V call is TRBV5-6, the J call TRBJ2-7; no clear D gene. V was pared by 1 base and J by 7 bases, with 12 bases between. CDR3 length: 13 amino acids. Per the germline V gene, CDR1 is SGHDT and CDR2 is YYEEEE. The CDR3 DNA sequence: TGTGCCAGCAGCTTGTTGGTAGTGTGGGAGCAGTACTTC. Translation gives CASSLLVVWEQYF.

This clone was seen just once. The chain is built from TRBV29-1 and TRBJ2-1; 7 nucleotides align to TRBD2. CDR3 length: 13 amino acids. From germline, CDR1 is SQVTM and CDR2 ANQGSEA. V lost 7 bases, J lost 0 bases, and 3 bases stayed unmatched. The CDR3 DNA reads TGCAGCGCCGGGGGGAGCTCCTACAATGAGCAGTTCTTC. It is translated as CSAGGSSYNEQFF.

This clone was counted between two and nine times. This chain connects TRBV6-2 or TRBV6-3 to TRBJ2-3; D gene uncertain. Germline V gene data show CDR1 as MNHEY and CDR2 as SVGEGT. CDR3 length: 14 residues. The germline V and J ends were trimmed by 5 bases and 0 bases, with 9 bases remaining between them. The DNA for the CDR3 is TGTGCCAGCAGTGGACCGCTCAGCACAGATACGCAGTATTTT. As protein: CASSGPLSTDTQYF.

CDR3 residues: CASSTPGQGRSRAGELFF. CDR3 nucleotide sequence: TGTGCCAGCAGCACCCCAGGACAGGGGAGATCACGAGCCGGGGAGCTGTTTTTT. The chain combines TRBV11-3 with TRBJ2-2, with 9 bases fitting TRBD1. Looked up from germline, CDR1 is SGHNT and CDR2 is YENEEA. V gave up 5 bases and J gave up 6 bases; unmatched junction bases: 16. The CDR3 length is 18 residues.